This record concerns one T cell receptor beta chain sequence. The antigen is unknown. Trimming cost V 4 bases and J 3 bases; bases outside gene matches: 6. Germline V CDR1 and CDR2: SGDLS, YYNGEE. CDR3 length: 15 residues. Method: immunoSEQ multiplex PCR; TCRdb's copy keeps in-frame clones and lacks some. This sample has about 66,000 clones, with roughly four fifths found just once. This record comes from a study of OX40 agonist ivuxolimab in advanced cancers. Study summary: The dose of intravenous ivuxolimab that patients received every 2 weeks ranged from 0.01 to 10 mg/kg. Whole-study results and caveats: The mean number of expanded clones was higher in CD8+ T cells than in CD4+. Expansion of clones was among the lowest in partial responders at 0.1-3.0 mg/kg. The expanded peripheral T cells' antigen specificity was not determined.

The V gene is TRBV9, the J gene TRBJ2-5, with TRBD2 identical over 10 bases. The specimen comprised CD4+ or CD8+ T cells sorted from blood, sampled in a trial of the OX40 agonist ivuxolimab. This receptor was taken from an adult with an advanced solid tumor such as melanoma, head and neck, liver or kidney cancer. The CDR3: CASSRERGGEETQYF. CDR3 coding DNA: TGTGCCAGCAGCCGCGAGCGGGGGGGGGAAGAGACCCAGTACTTC.